This section outlines one T cell receptor beta chain sequence together with its context. The sample holds a few counts of this clone. No antigen is known for it. No clone much larger than this one lies a single base away; base qualities are absent. Participants in the prospective study were enrolled through a virtual design, were aged roughly 18 to 100 years, and lived in 24 United States geographic areas. In the prospective study, participants were assigned to cohorts based on the clinical history participants reported in a screening survey and a study questionnaire. Recovered participants in ImmuneRACE Cohort 3 were defined by two consecutive negative NP/OP PCR tests, clearance by a healthcare professional, or resolution of symptoms. Each participant in the prospective study had whole blood, serum and a nasopharyngeal or oropharyngeal swab collected by mobile phlebotomists. Additional blood draws and questionnaires over an approximately two-month period could optionally be provided by prospective study participants. Blood samples from the prospective study were shipped frozen or at room temperature prior to DNA extraction.

CDR1 and CDR2 are drawn from the germline V gene (reference sequence): SGHNT, YYREEE. The CDR3 has 15 amino acids, counting the end cysteine and phenylalanine. Only CDR3 DNA is held: 45 bases, read in frame from base 1. V loses 3 bases, J loses 4 bases, and the germline ends lie 16 bases apart. The immunoSEQ Assay, a bias-controlled multiplex PCR, was used to amplify TCRbeta CDR3 regions from genomic DNA. Concerning the study's data processing: The number of nucleated cells in each sample was estimated from the amplification of reference gene primers within the assay. To quantify the absolute abundance of each unique TCRbeta CDR3 rearrangement, sequence reads were collapsed and filtered. For each sample, productive Simpson clonality was calculated by taking the square root of Simpson's diversity index across productive rearrangements. Not all clones reach the TCRdb copy of this immuneACCESS table, which keeps in-frame sequences only. Checked studies attribute under half of the gap to unresolved V genes and leave the rest unexplained. For V, J and clone size, that table is used; D and trimming come from the DNA. The sample yields hundreds of thousands of clones; around nine tenths were counted once. The ten largest clones represent about 1.6% of the sample.

This record belongs to a study of blood T cell repertoires in COVID-19 (dated by TCRdb to 2018 to 2020). A note on the overall study: The collaborator samples originated in the United States, Italy and Spain and spanned the acute and convalescent phases of COVID-19. Where HLA class I and class II types were available, the types were taken from metadata supplied by the sample provider, not from assay-based typing. Subjects who had been exposed to COVID-19, were actively infected with it, or had recovered from it provided the deeply sampled blood TCRbeta repertoires that made up the dataset. A freely available public database, intended as a resource for researchers studying the immune response to SARS-CoV-2, is where the repertoires were released. Nearly every sample came with metadata listing a de-identified subject ID, COVID-19 status, age in years and sex. The samples were drawn from two sources: the first 160 participants of the ongoing ImmuneRACE study, and 1,254 subjects contributed by 6 global collaborators. The material from the prospective study consisted of cDNA or gDNA derived from T cells, B-cell-depleted T cells, or PBMCs.

Findings and caveats that apply to the study as a whole: The quantity of clinical and demographic metadata differed by source and by participant and was supplied without curation.

The chain is assembled from TRBV5-4 and TRBJ1-1; TRBD1 is a weak D gene call, 6 bases matching. The sequenced sample consisted of PBMCs or T cells enriched from blood (not recorded which). The source is a woman between 45 and 65 years old who had recovered from COVID-19. The CDR3 in this case is CASSSRTAGSTEAFF. The sequenced DNA: TGTGCCAGCAGCTCCCGGACAGCTGGATCCACTGAAGCTTTCTTT.